The sample holds one count of the clone carrying this TCR beta chain. Method: immunoSEQ multiplex PCR; TCRdb's copy keeps in-frame clones and lacks some. The sample includes around 50,000 clones, roughly 86% of them seen just once. This entry is derived from a study of T cells in localized non-small cell lung cancer. With 3 bases removed from V and 1 base from J, the gap between germline ends came to 15 bases. Germline V gives CDR1 SGHAT, CDR2 FQNNGV. The CDR3 extends over 16 amino acids. This TCR was sampled from a female donor with stage II lung adenocarcinoma. Sequenced here: PBMCs, sampled before any cancer treatment. The chain uses TRBV11-2 and TRBJ1-1, with unresolved D. CDR3 residues: CASSLDRLSKNTEAFF. The CDR3 DNA sequence: TGTGCCAGCAGCTTGGACCGTCTATCGAAGAACACTGAAGCTTTCTTT.